Shown below are 27 T cell receptor beta chains from a single sample sequenced in a study of T cell responses to AZD1222 COVID-19 vaccine. Method: immunoSEQ multiplex PCR; TCRdb's copy keeps in-frame clones and lacks some. This sample has tens of thousands of clones, with about 74% found just once. The material was peripheral blood, obtained 28 days after the second AZD1222 dose. These receptors came from an adult who received the AZD1222 COVID-19 vaccine.

The chain uses TRBV7-3 and TRBJ2-1; 9 nucleotides match TRBD2. The CDR3 runs 13 residues. The junction had 5 bases not matched to a gene; V was cut back by 4 bases and J by 10 bases. CDR1 and CDR2 from the germline V gene are SGHTA and FQGTGA. The CDR3 reads CASSSSSGAEQFF. The CDR3 DNA sequence: TGTGCCAGCAGCTCCTCTAGCGGGGCAGAGCAGTTCTTC.

The rearrangement uses TRBV5-3 and TRBJ2-7, with 8 nucleotides matching TRBD1. TRBV5-3 is recorded as an ORF, its role being uncertain. The ends lost 4 bases at V and 6 bases at J; junction bases unmatched: 6. This CDR3 is built from 13 residues. The CDR3 DNA reads as TGTGCCAGAAGCCCGCTGACAGGGGTCGAGCAGTACTTC. This translates into CARSPLTGVEQYF.

The rearrangement links TRBV19 to TRBJ2-2, with D possibly being TRBD1 (5 bases). This CDR3 is 13 amino acids long. The germline V and J ends were trimmed by 4 bases and 5 bases, with 8 bases remaining between them. Germline lookup yields CDR1 LNHDA and CDR2 SQIVND (reference sequence). Written as DNA, the CDR3 is TGTGCCAGTAGTACAGGGCGGACCGGGGAGCTGTTTTTT. Protein sequence: CASSTGRTGELFF.

The V and J genes are TRBV6-5 and TRBJ2-7; TRBD1 agrees at 10 bases. The CDR3 loop spans 14 amino acids. Trimming removed 3 bases from V and 6 bases from J; junction bases left unmatched: 5. CDR1 is MNHEY and CDR2 is SVGAGI in the germline V gene. The CDR3 DNA follows: TGTGCCAGCAGTTATGACAGGGGGCTGGGCGAGCAGTACTTC. It yields the protein CASSYDRGLGEQYF.

This clone was counted once. The gene calls are TRBV2 and TRBJ1-2, with D hard to call. The CDR3 covers 13 residues. Trimming removed 4 bases at V and 8 bases at J, with 14 bases between. Germline lookup yields CDR1 SNHLY and CDR2 FYNNEI. CDR3 DNA: TGTGCCAGCAGTGGGACGGACGGGGTCGGCTACACCTTC. Protein sequence: CASSGTDGVGYTF.

This clone has just one count. The chain uses TRBV18 and TRBJ1-1, with TRBD1 matching over 8 bases. CDR3 length: 16 residues. CDR1 KGHSH and CDR2 LQKENI come from the germline V gene. V lost 2 bases to trimming and J lost 0 bases; unmatched junction nucleotides: 5. This CDR3 is CASSPVTGDLNTEAFF. The CDR3 nucleotides are TGTGCCAGCTCACCAGTGACAGGGGATTTGAACACTGAAGCTTTCTTT.

The rearrangement links TRBV29-1 to TRBJ1-1, with D possibly matching TRBD1 (6 bases). In germline, CDR1 is SQVTM, CDR2 ANQGSEA. The CDR3 loop spans 11 amino acids. V was cut by 6 bases and J by 5 bases, with 10 bases left in between. This CDR3 is CSVFRGTEAFF. CDR3 nucleotides: TGCAGCGTCTTCAGGGGAACTGAAGCTTTCTTT.

The J gene is TRBJ2-1, the V gene TRBV6-6; D possibly corresponds to TRBD1 (5 bases). Looked up from germline, CDR1 is MNHNY and CDR2 is SVGAGI (reference sequence). V gave up 6 bases and J gave up 16 bases, with 22 bases separating them. This CDR3 spans 13 amino acids. The CDR3 DNA follows: TGTGCCAGCAGCAAGCCACCGCAGGGTGAAGTTTTCTTC. It specifies CASSKPPQGEVFF.

This chain joins TRBV25-1 and TRBJ1-6; tentative D call: TRBD1 (6 bases). Between the trimmed V and J ends, which lost 3 bases and 1 base, there was a span of 10 bases. The CDR3 has 16 amino acids. CDR1 is MGHDK, CDR2 SYGVNS, per germline. For the CDR3, the DNA is TGTGCCAGCAGTGACAGGGGTTCGTCCTATAATTCACCCCTCCACTTT. The encoded protein is CASSDRGSSYNSPLHF. Complete variable domain (other parts from reference TRBV25-1 and TRBJ1-6): EADIYQTPRYLVIGTGKKITLECSQTMGHDKMYWYQQDPGMELHLIHYSYGVNSTEKGDLSSESTVSRIRTEHFPLTLESARPSHTSQYLCASSDRGSSYNSPLHFGNGTRLTVT.

The rearrangement links TRBV19 to TRBJ1-3, with D maybe TRBD1 (5 bases). CDR1 and CDR2 from the germline V gene are LNHDA and SQIVND (reference sequence). Trimming removed 9 bases from V and 0 bases from J, with 18 bases in between. This CDR3 region has 16 residues. The CDR3 DNA follows: TGTGCCAGCTGCGTGGGACCGCGGATCTCTGGAAACACCATATATTTT. This encodes CASCVGPRISGNTIYF.

The chain joins TRBV18 to TRBJ2-2, with TRBD1 matching over 9 bases. Losses at the gene ends were 0 bases for V and 7 bases for J; bases not matched to a gene: 6. The CDR3 sequence is 16 residues long. Germline V gives CDR1 KGHSH, CDR2 LQKENI. The chain's CDR3 is CASSPPLQGASGELFF. DNA for the CDR3: TGTGCCAGCTCACCACCGTTACAGGGGGCGAGCGGGGAGCTGTTTTTT.

The chain carries TRBV14 and TRBJ2-7; D is possibly TRBD2 (6 bases). The V gene's germline CDR1 is SGHDN and CDR2 FVKESK. The CDR3 sequence is 15 residues long. Trimming removed 4 bases from V and 2 bases from J, with 15 bases in between. The CDR3 region is CASSLLSGVPYEQYF. In DNA, the CDR3 is TGTGCCAGCAGCCTTCTCTCGGGGGTACCCTACGAGCAGTACTTC. Full variable domain (outside the CDR3, taken from reference TRBV14 and TRBJ2-7): EAGVTQFPSHSVIEKGQTVTLRCDPISGHDNLYWYRRVMGKEIKFLLHFVKESKQDESGMPNNRFLAERTGGTYSTLKVQPAELEDSGVYFCASSLLSGVPYEQYFGPGTRLTVT.

The chain combines TRBV10-3 with TRBJ1-1; D is unresolved. The germline V gene encodes CDR1 ENHRY and CDR2 SYGVKD. Deletions cut 6 bases from V and 1 base from J, with 12 bases between. The CDR3 covers 14 residues. CDR3 residues: CAISRTVSNTEAFF. For the CDR3, the DNA is TGTGCCATCAGCCGGACCGTATCGAACACTGAAGCTTTCTTT.

The chain couples TRBV12-1 to TRBJ2-2; no DNA check was done on the table's D call, TRBD2. TRBV12-1 is designated a pseudogene. This CDR3 region has 20 residues. Here the CDR3 DNA reads TGTGCCAGCAGCTCTTCCGGGACTAGCGGGGGGTTTTGGTATAACGGGGAGCTGTTTTTT. Its translation: CASSSSGTSGGFWYNGELFF.

The V and J genes are TRBV7-8 and TRBJ2-7; unclear D gene. The V end lost 1 base, the J end lost 0 bases, and 10 bases lay between the germline ends. Germline-derived CDR1 and CDR2 are SGHVS and FQNEAQ. The CDR3 loop spans 15 amino acids. CDR3 amino acids: CASSLVERSSYEQYF. The DNA for the CDR3 is TGTGCCAGCAGCTTAGTGGAAAGGAGCTCCTACGAGCAGTACTTC. Variable domain in full (rest from reference TRBV7-8 and TRBJ2-7): GAGVSQSPRYKVAKRGQDVALRCDPISGHVSLFWYQQALGQGPEFLTYFQNEAQLDKSGLPSDRFFAERPEGSVSTLKIQRTQQEDSAVYLCASSLVERSSYEQYFGPGTRLTVT.

The chain uses TRBV4-2 and TRBJ2-1; 14 nucleotides agree with TRBD2. Germline values: CDR1 LGHNA, CDR2 YNFKEQ. After removal of 6 bases from V and 8 bases from J, the junction contained 6 bases not matched to a gene. CDR3 size: 15 residues. CDR3 in amino acids: CASRQTSGGDHEQFF. The CDR3 DNA reads as TGTGCCAGCAGACAGACTAGCGGGGGGGACCATGAGCAGTTCTTC.

This sequence joins TRBV29-1 and TRBJ1-2, with D uncertain. Germline assignment: CDR1 SQVTM and CDR2 ANQGSEA. Trimming took off 4 bases at V and 2 bases at J, with 5 bases between the two ends. CDR3 length: 11 amino acids. As DNA, the CDR3 is TGCAGCGTTGGACAAAACTATGGCTACACCTTC. Its translation: CSVGQNYGYTF.

This clone is a singleton in its sample. The chain employs TRBV4-1 and TRBJ2-7; TRBD1 agrees at 9 bases. Germline V gives CDR1 MGHRA, CDR2 YSYEKL. The ends lost 3 bases at V and 0 bases at J; junction bases unmatched: 0. The CDR3 is made up of 14 amino acids. CDR3 sequence reads: CASSQTGGSYEQYF. CDR3 bases: TGCGCCAGCAGCCAGACAGGGGGCTCCTACGAGCAGTACTTC.

The chain has TRBV27 and TRBJ2-3, with TRBD2 matching 9 bases. The CDR3 is 16 residues long. V shed 7 bases, J shed 4 bases, and the junction held 12 bases outside the gene matches. Looked up from germline, CDR1 is MNHEY and CDR2 is SMNVEV (reference sequence). The CDR3: CASTRRGGWYADTQYF. CDR3 coding DNA: TGTGCCAGCACTAGGCGGGGGGGCTGGTATGCAGATACGCAGTATTTT.

This clone has a single count. V is TRBV5-1 and J is TRBJ1-6; D call uncertain. The CDR3 is 15 amino acids. The V and J ends lost 3 bases and 10 bases respectively, with 17 bases between them. Germline CDR1 is SGHRS and CDR2 is YFSETQ. CDR3 bases: TGCGCCAGCAGCTGGTCGGCCCGAGCAGAGTCACCCCTCCACTTT. As protein: CASSWSARAESPLHF.

CDR3 sequence reads: CASSLSRDRGANEKLFF. The CDR3, as DNA: TGTGCCAGCTCACTTTCCCGGGACAGGGGCGCTAATGAAAAACTGTTTTTT. V is TRBV18 and J is TRBJ1-4; 10 bases are shared with TRBD1. J gave up 3 bases and V 4 bases, and 8 bases lay outside the gene matches. The CDR3 extends over 17 amino acids. Germline CDR1 and CDR2: KGHSH and LQKENI. The full variable domain, its missing parts supplied by reference TRBV18 and TRBJ1-4, is NAGVMQNPRHLVRRRGQEARLRCSPMKGHSHVYWYRQLPEEGLKFMVYLQKENIIDESGMPKERFSAEFPKEGPSILRIQQVVRGDSAAYFCASSLSRDRGANEKLFFGSGTQLSVL.

The rearrangement joins TRBV6-5 to TRBJ1-4; D not certain. Germline-derived CDR1 and CDR2 are MNHEY and SVGAGI. V lost 0 bases to trimming and J lost 7 bases, with 6 bases between them. The CDR3 covers 13 residues. CDR3 amino acids: CASSYSRGEKLFF. In DNA form, the CDR3 reads TGTGCCAGCAGTTACTCGAGAGGTGAAAAACTGTTTTTT.

This chain's CDR3 is CAITGESSDEQFF. DNA of the CDR3: TGTGCCATCACGGGGGAATCATCCGATGAGCAGTTCTTC. The chain links TRBV10-3 to TRBJ2-1, with D tentatively TRBD2 (6 bases). Looked up from germline, CDR1 is ENHRY and CDR2 is SYGVKD. Trimming shortened V by 7 bases and J by 8 bases, and 15 bases separated the two germline ends. This CDR3 is built from 13 residues.

This clone was seen once. V and J are TRBV6-5 and TRBJ1-1; D is unresolved. This CDR3 is built from 14 residues. Germline V gene data show CDR1 as MNHEY and CDR2 as SVGAGI. V lost 6 bases and J 1 base, leaving 12 bases between the germline ends. The CDR3 sequence: CASRHTIENTEAFF. DNA for the CDR3: TGTGCCAGCAGACATACGATAGAGAACACTGAAGCTTTCTTT.

CDR3 residues: CASSLGLGLQETQYF. CDR3 coding DNA: TGTGCCAGCAGCTTAGGTCTTGGTCTGCAAGAGACCCAGTACTTC. The chain has TRBV11-3 and TRBJ2-5, with D unclear. Looked up from germline, CDR1 is SGHNT and CDR2 is YENEEA. The CDR3 contains 15 residues. Trimming pared 1 base from V and 2 bases from J, leaving 11 bases between. Combining the CDR3 with reference TRBV11-3 and TRBJ2-5 gives the whole variable domain EAGVVQSPRYKIIEKKQPVAFWCNPISGHNTLYWYLQNLGQGPELLIRYENEEAVDDSQLPKDRFSAERLKGVDSTLKIQPAELGDSAVYLCASSLGLGLQETQYFGPGTRLLVL.

The chain is built from TRBV6-5 and TRBJ2-7; a weak D match, TRBD2 (5 bases). Germline V CDR1 and CDR2: MNHEY, SVGAGI. The V end was cut by 5 bases, the J end by 0 bases, with 11 bases between. The CDR3 extends over 14 amino acids. In DNA, the CDR3 is TGTGCCAGCAGTCCTAGCTCCCACTCCTACGAGCAGTACTTC. Translating gives CASSPSSHSYEQYF.

The genes are TRBV3-1 (or the pseudogene TRBV3-2) and TRBJ1-6, with D hard to call. Trimming cost V 8 bases and J 0 bases, with 5 bases left between them. Germline-derived CDR1 and CDR2 are LGHDT and YNNKEL (reference sequence). This CDR3 is 13 amino acids long. The CDR3 coding sequence is TGTGCCAGCCGTGGCTCCTATAATTCACCCCTCCACTTT. Translated: CASRGSYNSPLHF.